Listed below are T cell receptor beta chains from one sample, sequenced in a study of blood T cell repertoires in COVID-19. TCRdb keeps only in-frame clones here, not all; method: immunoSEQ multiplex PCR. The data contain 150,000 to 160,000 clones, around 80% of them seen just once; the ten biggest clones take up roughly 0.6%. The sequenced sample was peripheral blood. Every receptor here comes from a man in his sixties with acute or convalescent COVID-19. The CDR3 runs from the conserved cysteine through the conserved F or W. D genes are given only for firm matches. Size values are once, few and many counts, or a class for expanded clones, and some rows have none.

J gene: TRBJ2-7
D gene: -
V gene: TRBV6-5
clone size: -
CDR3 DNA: TGTGCCAGCAACACACCCGCACGCGAGCAGTACTTC
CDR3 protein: CASNTPAREQYF

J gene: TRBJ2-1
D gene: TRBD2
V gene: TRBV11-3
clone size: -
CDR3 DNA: TGTGCCAGCAGCTTAGGACCTCTAGCGGGGGGGAACAATGAGCAGTTCTTC
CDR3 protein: CASSLGPLAGGNNEQFF

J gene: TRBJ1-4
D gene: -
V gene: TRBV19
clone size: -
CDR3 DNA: TGTGCCAGTAGTATTGGAGGTTTCCGCGGTTCTGATGAAAAACTGTTTTTT
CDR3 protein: CASSIGGFRGSDEKLFF

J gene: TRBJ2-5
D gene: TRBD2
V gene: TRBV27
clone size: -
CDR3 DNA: TGTGCCAGCAGGTCCCTTAGCGGGACATTTGGGACCCAGTACTTC
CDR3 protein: CASRSLSGTFGTQYF

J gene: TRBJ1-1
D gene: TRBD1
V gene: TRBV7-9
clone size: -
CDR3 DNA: TGTGCCAGCAGCTCCGGAGACAGGGTGATCGGCACTGAAGCTTTCTTT
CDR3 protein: CASSSGDRVIGTEAFF

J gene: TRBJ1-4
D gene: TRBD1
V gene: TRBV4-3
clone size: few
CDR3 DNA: TGCGCCAGCAGCCCGACAGGGGCGGGTGGTGAAAAACTGTTTTTT
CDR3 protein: CASSPTGAGGEKLFF

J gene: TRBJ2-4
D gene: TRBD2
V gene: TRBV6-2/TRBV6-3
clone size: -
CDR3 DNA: TGTGCCAGCAGTTACCCTAGCGGGAGAGGGGAGGGAGCCAAAAACATTCAGTACTTC
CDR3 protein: CASSYPSGRGEGAKNIQYF

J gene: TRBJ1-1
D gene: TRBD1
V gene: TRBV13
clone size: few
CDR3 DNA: TGTGCCAGCAGCGGAGGACAGGGCCTAATGAACACTGAAGCTTTCTTT
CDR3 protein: CASSGGQGLMNTEAFF

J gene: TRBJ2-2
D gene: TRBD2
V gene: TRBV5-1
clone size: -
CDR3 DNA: TGCGCCAGCACCGGGACTAGCGCGAACACCGGGGAGCTGTTTTTT
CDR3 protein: CASTGTSANTGELFF

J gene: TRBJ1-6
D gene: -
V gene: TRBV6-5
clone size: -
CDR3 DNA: TGTGCCAGCAGTTACTCGGGGCAGGATAATTCACCCCTCCACTTT
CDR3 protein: CASSYSGQDNSPLHF

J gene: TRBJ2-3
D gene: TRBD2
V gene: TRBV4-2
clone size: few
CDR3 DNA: TGTGCCAGCAGCCAAGATCGGGGGGGTAGGGCAGATACGCAGTATTTT
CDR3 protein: CASSQDRGGRADTQYF

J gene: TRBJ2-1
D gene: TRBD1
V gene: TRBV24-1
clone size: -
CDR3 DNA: TGTGCCACCAGTGAGACAGGGTTTGGTGAGCAGTTCTTC
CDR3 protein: CATSETGFGEQFF

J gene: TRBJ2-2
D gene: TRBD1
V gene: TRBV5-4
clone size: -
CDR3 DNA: TGTGCCAGCAGCGTCAACCAGGGGGCTGCCGGGGAGCTGTTTTTT
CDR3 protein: CASSVNQGAAGELFF

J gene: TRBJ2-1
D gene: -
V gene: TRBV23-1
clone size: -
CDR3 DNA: TGCGCCAGCAGTCAAAAGAGCAATGAGCAGTTCTTC
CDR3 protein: CASSQKSNEQFF

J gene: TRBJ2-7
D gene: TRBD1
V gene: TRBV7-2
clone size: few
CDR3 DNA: TGTGCCAGCAGCCCACAGGGGCGGGTGGGGGACGAGCAGTACTTC
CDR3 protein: CASSPQGRVGDEQYF

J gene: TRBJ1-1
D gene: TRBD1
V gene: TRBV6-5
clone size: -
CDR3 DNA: TGTGCCACAAGACAGGGAGACACTGAAGCTTTCTTT
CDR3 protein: CATRQGDTEAFF

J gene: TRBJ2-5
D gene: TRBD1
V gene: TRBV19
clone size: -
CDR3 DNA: TGTGCCAGTAGCCCACAGGGGGCGATAAAGACCCAGTACTTC
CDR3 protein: CASSPQGAIKTQYF

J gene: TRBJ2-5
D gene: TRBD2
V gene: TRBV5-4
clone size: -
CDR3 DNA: TGTGCCAGCAGCTCCAAGCGGGGGGATGAGACCCAGTACTTC
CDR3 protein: CASSSKRGDETQYF

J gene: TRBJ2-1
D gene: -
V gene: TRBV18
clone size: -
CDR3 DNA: TGTGCCAGCTCACCGAAGGGAGGAGGGAATGAGCAGTTCTTC
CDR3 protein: CASSPKGGGNEQFF

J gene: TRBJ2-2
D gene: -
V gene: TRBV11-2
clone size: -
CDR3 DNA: TGTGCCAGCAGCTCGGCGCGGGCCATCACCGGGGAGCTGTTTTTT
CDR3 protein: CASSSARAITGELFF

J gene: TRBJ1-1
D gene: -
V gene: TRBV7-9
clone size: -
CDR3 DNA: TGTGCCAGCAGCTTACGGTTAGGGCAGCACCTTGGGAGCACTGAAGCTTTCTTT
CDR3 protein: CASSLRLGQHLGSTEAFF

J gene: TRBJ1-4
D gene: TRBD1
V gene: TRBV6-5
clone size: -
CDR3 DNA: TGTGCCAGCACCTTAGGACAGGGAGGTAGACTGTTTTTT
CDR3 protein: CASTLGQGGRLFF

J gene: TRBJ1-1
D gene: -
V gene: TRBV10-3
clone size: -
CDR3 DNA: TGTGCCATCGTCATGAACACTGAAGCTTTCTTT
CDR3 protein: CAIVMNTEAFF

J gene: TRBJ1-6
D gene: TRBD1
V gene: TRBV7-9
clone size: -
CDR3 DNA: TGTGCCAGCAGCTCACAGGGGGCCGTATCACCCCTCCACTTT
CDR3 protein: CASSSQGAVSPLHF

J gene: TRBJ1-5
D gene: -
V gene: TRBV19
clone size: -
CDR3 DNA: TGTGCCAGTAGTATCCAGGGGCACCTCCGGCAGCCCCAGCATTTT
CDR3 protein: CASSIQGHLRQPQHF

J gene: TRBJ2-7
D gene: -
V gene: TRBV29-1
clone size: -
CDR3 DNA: TGCAGCGCTTTCTCAGGGACCTACGAGCAGTACTTC
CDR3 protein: CSAFSGTYEQYF

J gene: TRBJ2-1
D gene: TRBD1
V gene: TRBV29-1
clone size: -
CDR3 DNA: TGCAGCGTTGAGCGCCAGGGGGCATCACGAGAGCAGTTCTTC
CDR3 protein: CSVERQGASREQFF

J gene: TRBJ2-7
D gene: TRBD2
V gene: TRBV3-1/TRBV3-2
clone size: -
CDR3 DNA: TGTGCCAGCAGTCCGGGACTACCCCTAGCGGACGAGCAGTACTTC
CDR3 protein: CASSPGLPLADEQYF

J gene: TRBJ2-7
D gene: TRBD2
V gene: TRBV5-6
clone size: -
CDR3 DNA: TGTGCCAGCAGCGCACTAGCGGGAGGGATACACGAGCAGTACTTC
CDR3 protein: CASSALAGGIHEQYF

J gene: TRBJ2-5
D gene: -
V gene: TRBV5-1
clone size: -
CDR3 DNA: TGCGCCAGCAGCGTGGGGACTGCCCCAGAGACCCAGTACTTC
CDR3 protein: CASSVGTAPETQYF

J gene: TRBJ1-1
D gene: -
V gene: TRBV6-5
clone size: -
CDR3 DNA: TGTGCCAGCAGTTATTGGAGGGCGGGGATGAACACTGAAGCTTTCTTT
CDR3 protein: CASSYWRAGMNTEAFF

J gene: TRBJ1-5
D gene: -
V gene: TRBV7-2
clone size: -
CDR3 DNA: TGTGCCAGCAGCTGGCGGGGCAATAGCAATCAGCCCCAGCATTTT
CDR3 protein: CASSWRGNSNQPQHF

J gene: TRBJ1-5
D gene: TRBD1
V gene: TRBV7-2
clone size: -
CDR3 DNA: TGTGCCAGCAGCTTATTGGCAGGGGGGCGTAGCAATCAGCCCCAGCATTTT
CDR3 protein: CASSLLAGGRSNQPQHF

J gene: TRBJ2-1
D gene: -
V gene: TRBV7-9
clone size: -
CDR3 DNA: TGTGCCAGCAGCCTCGCCGCGCGGACTGACAATGAGCAGTTCTTC
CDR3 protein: CASSLAARTDNEQFF

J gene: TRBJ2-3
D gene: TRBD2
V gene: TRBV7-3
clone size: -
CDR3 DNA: TGTGCCAGCAGCTTAACAGGGACTAGCGGGGGCGTAGATACGCAGTATTTT
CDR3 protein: CASSLTGTSGGVDTQYF

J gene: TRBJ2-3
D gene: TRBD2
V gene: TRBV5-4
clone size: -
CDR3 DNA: TGTGCCAGCAGCTTGGACGGGACTAGCGGCACAGATACGCAGTATTTT
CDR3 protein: CASSLDGTSGTDTQYF

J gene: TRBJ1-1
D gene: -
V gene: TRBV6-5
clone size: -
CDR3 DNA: TGTGCCAGCAGGACAGACGGGTGGACTGAAGCTTTCTTT
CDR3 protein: CASRTDGWTEAFF

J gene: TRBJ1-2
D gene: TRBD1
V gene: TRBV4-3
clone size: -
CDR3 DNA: TGCGCCAGCAGCCAAGGGCCCAGCGGGGACAGGGGTGGCTATGGCTACACCTTC
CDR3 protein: CASSQGPSGDRGGYGYTF

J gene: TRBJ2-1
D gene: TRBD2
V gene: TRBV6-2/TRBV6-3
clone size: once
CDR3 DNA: TGTGCCAGCAGTTACCTACTAGCGGGGGTAAATGAGCAGTTCTTC
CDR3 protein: CASSYLLAGVNEQFF

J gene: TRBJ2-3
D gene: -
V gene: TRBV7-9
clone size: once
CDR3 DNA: TGTGCCAGCAGCTTAGGATTTGGTAGCGCCCTTGGCACAGATACGCAGTATTTT
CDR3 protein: CASSLGFGSALGTDTQYF

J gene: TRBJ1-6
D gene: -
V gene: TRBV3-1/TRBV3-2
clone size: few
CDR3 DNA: TGTGCCAGCAGCCACCTTGGGGGGGCTCGCAATTCACCCCTCCACTTT
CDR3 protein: CASSHLGGARNSPLHF

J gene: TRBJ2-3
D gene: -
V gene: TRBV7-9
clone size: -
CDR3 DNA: TGTGCCAGCAGCTTCTCTGAACAGGGAGTTACAGATACGCAGTATTTT
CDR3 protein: CASSFSEQGVTDTQYF

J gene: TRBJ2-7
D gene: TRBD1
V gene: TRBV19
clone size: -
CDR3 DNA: TGTGCCAGTAGACGTTTTACAGGGGGCGAGCAGTACTTC
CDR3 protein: CASRRFTGGEQYF

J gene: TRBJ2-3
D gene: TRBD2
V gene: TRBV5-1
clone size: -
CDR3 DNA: TGCGCCAGCAGCTTGCTGGGGCTAGCGGGAGGCACAGATACGCAGTATTTT
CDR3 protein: CASSLLGLAGGTDTQYF

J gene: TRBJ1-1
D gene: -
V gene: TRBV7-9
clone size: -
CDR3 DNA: TGTGCCAGCAGCCGCATATGGGGATGGGAGGAAGCTTTCTTT
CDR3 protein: CASSRIWGWEEAFF

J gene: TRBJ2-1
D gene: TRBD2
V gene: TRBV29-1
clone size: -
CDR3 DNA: TGCAGCGCCCGTAGCGGGAGGGCCTTAAGGGATGAGCAGTTCTTC
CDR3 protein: CSARSGRALRDEQFF

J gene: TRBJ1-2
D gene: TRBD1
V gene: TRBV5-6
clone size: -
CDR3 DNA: TGTGCCAGCAGCTTGAGGGGGGACAGACGCTCCACCTTC
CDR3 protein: CASSLRGDRRSTF

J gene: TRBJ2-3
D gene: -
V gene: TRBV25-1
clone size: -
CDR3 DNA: TGTGCCAGCAGTGAATTACAGGGAGAAGATACGCAGTATTTT
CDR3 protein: CASSELQGEDTQYF

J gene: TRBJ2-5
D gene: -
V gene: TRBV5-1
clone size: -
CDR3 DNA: TGCGCCAGCAGCTTGGAGGAGGAGACCCAGTACTTC
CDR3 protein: CASSLEEETQYF

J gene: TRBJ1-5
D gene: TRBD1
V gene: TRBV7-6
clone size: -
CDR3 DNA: TGTGCCAGCAGCGCCGGGACAGGGGGGTATAGCAATCAGCCCCAGCATTTT
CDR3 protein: CASSAGTGGYSNQPQHF

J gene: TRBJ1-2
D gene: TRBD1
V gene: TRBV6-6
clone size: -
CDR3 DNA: TGTGCCATCGTGACAGGGGACGGCTACACCTTC
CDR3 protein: CAIVTGDGYTF

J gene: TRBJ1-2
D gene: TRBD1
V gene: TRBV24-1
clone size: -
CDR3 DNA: TGTGCCACCAGTGAGCGGACAGGGGAGAATGGCTACACCTTC
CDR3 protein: CATSERTGENGYTF

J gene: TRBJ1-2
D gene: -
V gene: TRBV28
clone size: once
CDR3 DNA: TGTGCCAGCAGTTACCCAGGGGCGGATGGCTACACCTTC
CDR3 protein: CASSYPGADGYTF

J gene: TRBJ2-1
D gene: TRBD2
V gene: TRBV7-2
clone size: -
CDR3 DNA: TGTGCCAGCAGCTTCGGAGCGGGATCTTACAATGAGCAGTTCTTC
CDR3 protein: CASSFGAGSYNEQFF

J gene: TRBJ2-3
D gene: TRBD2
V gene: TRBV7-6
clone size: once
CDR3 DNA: TGTGCCAGCAGCTCCTTGGCGGGGGGCGCGGGCACAGATACGCAGTATTTT
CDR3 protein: CASSSLAGGAGTDTQYF

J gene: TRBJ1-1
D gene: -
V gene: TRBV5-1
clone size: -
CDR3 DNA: TGCGCCAGCAGCTTGGTTCCGGGGGTGAACACTGAAGCTTTCTTT
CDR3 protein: CASSLVPGVNTEAFF

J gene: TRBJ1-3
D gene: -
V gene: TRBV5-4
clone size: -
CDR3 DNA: TGTGCCAGCAGCTTGCGGGGGGCGAGTGGAAACACCATATATTTT
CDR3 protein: CASSLRGASGNTIYF

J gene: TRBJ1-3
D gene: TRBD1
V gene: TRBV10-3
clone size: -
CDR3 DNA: TGTGCCATCAGTGAGCCGGGACAGGGCTCTGGAAACACCATATATTTT
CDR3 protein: CAISEPGQGSGNTIYF

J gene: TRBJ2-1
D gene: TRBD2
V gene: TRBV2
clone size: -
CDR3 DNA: TGTGCCAGCAGTCCCCTAGCGGGCTCCTACAATGAGCAGTTCTTC
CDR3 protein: CASSPLAGSYNEQFF

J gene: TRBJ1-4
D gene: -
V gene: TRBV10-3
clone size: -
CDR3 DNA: TGTGCCATCAGCCAGTACACTAATGAAAAACTGTTTTTT
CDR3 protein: CAISQYTNEKLFF